The clone carrying this T cell receptor (beta chain) was observed at least ten times. The record originates from a study of cytomegalovirus exposure and HLA in healthy donors. With 5 bases removed from V and 1 base from J, the gap between germline ends came to 5 bases. The CDR3 has 12 residues. Germline V gene lookup returns CDR1 LNHDA and CDR2 SQIVND (reference sequence). The PCR employed 60 Vbeta primers together with 13 Jbeta primers. Clones were read by immunoSEQ multiplex PCR, and TCRdb kept only the in-frame ones, dropping some. The sample has about 82,000 clones; 10% are singletons. This chain uses TRBV19 with TRBJ1-1; D gene ambiguous. The sequence derives from a man in his fifties or sixties in good health and CMV-seropositive. The sample consisted of PBMCs. The CDR3 DNA reads TGTGCCAGTAGTCAACAGAACACTGAAGCTTTCTTT. Translated: CASSQQNTEAFF.